This TCR beta chain came from a study of cytomegalovirus exposure and HLA in healthy donors. Whole-study findings and limits: One later analysis reportedly identified an Asian-associated ancestry cluster that showed fewer N-insertions than the roughly 600-donor mean. Earlier analysis looked at TCR beta V segments, and most were productive about 90% or about 30% of the time. HLA allele associations emerged for about 18,000 TCR beta sequences in a later analysis, at 0.05 false discovery rate.

Per germline, CDR1 MNHEY and CDR2 SMNVEV (reference sequence). This CDR3 comprises 16 residues. V dropped 5 bases and J dropped 0; count of bases not matched to a gene: 8. About this clone: Its target is not known.

PCR amplification relied on 60 Vbeta primers (plus 13 Jbeta primers). Produced via immunoSEQ multiplex PCR; TCRdb's table is partial and in-frame only. This sample has fewer than 200,000 clones; 82% occur once, and the top ten carry about 1.5%. This clonotype was sampled from a male donor in good health and CMV-seronegative. V usage is TRBV27 and J usage is TRBJ2-7; 9 bases are shared with TRBD2. The sample was PBMCs. CDR3 residues: CASSPSAGGASYEQYF. CDR3 in DNA: TGTGCCAGCAGTCCCTCGGCGGGGGGGGCCTCCTACGAGCAGTACTTC.